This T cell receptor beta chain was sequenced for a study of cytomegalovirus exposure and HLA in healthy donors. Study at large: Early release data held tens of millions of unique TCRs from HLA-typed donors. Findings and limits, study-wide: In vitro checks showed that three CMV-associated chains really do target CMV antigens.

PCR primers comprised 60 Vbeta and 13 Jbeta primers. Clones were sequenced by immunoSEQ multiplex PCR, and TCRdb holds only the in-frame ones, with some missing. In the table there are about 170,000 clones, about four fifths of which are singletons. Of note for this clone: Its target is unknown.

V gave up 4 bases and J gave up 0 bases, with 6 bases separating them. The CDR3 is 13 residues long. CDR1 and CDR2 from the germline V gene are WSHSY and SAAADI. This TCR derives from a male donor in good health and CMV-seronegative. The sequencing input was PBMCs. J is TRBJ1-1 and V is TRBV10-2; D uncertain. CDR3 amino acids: CASSGGMNTEAFF. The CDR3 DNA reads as TGCGCCAGCAGTGGAGGCATGAACACTGAAGCTTTCTTT.